Presented here are 8 T cell receptor beta chains from one specimen sequenced in a study of OX40 agonist ivuxolimab in advanced cancers. The assay was immunoSEQ multiplex PCR, and TCRdb's table has in-frame clones only and misses some. The sample has around 69,000 clones; 75% to 85% are singletons. This sample comprised CD4+ or CD8+ T cells sorted from blood, obtained in a trial of the OX40 agonist ivuxolimab. These TCRs come from an adult with an advanced solid tumor such as melanoma, head and neck, liver or kidney cancer.

The rearrangement joins TRBV7-2 to TRBJ2-3; unclear D gene. Trimming took 6 bases from V and 1 from J, leaving 11 bases between them. From germline, CDR1 is SGHTA and CDR2 FQGNSA. The CDR3 is made up of 14 amino acids. CDR3 sequence: CASRQNIGTDTQYF. In nucleotides, the CDR3 is TGTGCCAGCAGACAGAATATAGGCACAGATACGCAGTATTTT.

This chain joins TRBV27 and TRBJ1-4; D unresolved. The V and J ends lost 5 bases and 15 bases respectively, with 16 bases between them. The CDR3 has 12 amino acids. The germline CDR1 and CDR2 sequences are MNHEY and SMNVEV (reference sequence). CDR3 protein: CASSPTGTRMFF. As DNA, the CDR3 is TGTGCCAGCAGTCCGACGGGTACGAGAATGTTTTTT.

This chain links TRBV5-1 with TRBJ2-4; 9 nucleotides agree with TRBD1. The V and J ends lost 3 bases and 8 bases, in that order; junction bases with no gene match: 3. Germline V gives CDR1 SGHRS, CDR2 YFSETQ. This CDR3 comprises 13 residues. In DNA form, the CDR3 reads TGCGCCAGCAGCTCCGGGACAGGGTACATTCAGTACTTC. This translates into CASSSGTGYIQYF. Full variable domain (missing parts from reference TRBV5-1 and TRBJ2-4): KAGVTQTPRYLIKTRGQQVTLSCSPISGHRSVSWYQQTPGQGLQFLFEYFSETQRNKGNFPGRFSGRQFSNSRSEMNVSTLELGDSALYLCASSSGTGYIQYFGAGTRLSVL.

The rearrangement links TRBV10-3 to TRBJ2-1; TRBD1 might be the D (6 bases). The CDR3 sequence is 15 residues long. V lost 5 bases, J lost 1 base, and 12 bases lay in between. The germline gives CDR1 ENHRY, CDR2 SYGVKD. The CDR3 sequence: CAISHRDNSYNEQFF. The CDR3, as DNA: TGTGCCATCAGTCACCGGGACAATTCCTACAATGAGCAGTTCTTC.

The V call is TRBV11-2, the J call TRBJ1-1; 8 nucleotides match TRBD1. The CDR3 loop spans 16 amino acids. Losses at the gene ends were 2 bases for V and 4 bases for J; bases not matched to a gene: 9. Germline V gives CDR1 SGHAT, CDR2 FQNNGV. The CDR3 loop reads CASSLSGGFGGTEAFF. The CDR3, as DNA: TGTGCCAGCAGCTTATCAGGGGGCTTCGGGGGCACTGAAGCTTTCTTT.

This chain uses TRBV4-3 with TRBJ1-3; 7 nucleotides agree with TRBD1. The junction had 4 bases not matched to a gene; V was cut back by 3 bases and J by 2 bases. Germline V gene sequence: CDR1 LGHNA, CDR2 YSLEER. The CDR3 has 15 amino acids. The CDR3 is CASSQDRRPGNTIYF. CDR3 in DNA: TGCGCCAGCAGCCAGGACAGGCGACCTGGAAACACCATATATTTT.

The chain uses TRBV4-1 and TRBJ2-1, with D possibly matching TRBD2 (6 bases). This CDR3 is built from 15 residues. V gave up 4 bases and J gave up 6 bases, with 16 bases separating them. Looked up from germline, CDR1 is MGHRA and CDR2 is YSYEKL. The CDR3 DNA reads TGCGCCAGCAGCCGGGGGACTTTCACGGGCAATGAGCAGTTCTTC. Its translation is CASSRGTFTGNEQFF.

This chain's CDR3 is CASSQDGGGNGNTIYF. Here the CDR3 DNA reads TGCGCCAGCAGCCAAGACGGGGGCGGGAATGGAAACACCATATATTTT. The chain is built from TRBV4-3 and TRBJ1-3; the D gene is possibly TRBD1 (6 bases). The CDR3 runs to 16 residues. CDR1 is LGHNA, CDR2 YSLEER, per germline. V was pared by 0 bases and J by 3 bases, with 12 bases between.